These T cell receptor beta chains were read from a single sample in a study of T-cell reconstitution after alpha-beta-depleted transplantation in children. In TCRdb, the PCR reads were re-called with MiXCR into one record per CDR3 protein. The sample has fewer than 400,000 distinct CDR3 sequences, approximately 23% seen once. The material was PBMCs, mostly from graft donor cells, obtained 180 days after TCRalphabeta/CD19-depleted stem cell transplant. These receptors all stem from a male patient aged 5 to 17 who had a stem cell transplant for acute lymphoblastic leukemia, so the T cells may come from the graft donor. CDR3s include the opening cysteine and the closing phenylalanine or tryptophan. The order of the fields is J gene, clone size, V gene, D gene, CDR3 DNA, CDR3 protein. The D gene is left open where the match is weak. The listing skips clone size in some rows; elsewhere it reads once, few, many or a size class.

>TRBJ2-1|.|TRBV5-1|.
TGCGCCAGCAGCTCCGACAAGATGGAGTTCTTC
CASSSDKMEFF
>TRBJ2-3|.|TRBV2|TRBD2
TGTGCCAGCAGTGAAGGGCGGACTAGCGGAATCACAGATACGCAGTATTTT
CASSEGRTSGITDTQYF
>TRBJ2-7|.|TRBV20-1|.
TGCAGTGCTAGAGATGGTAGTAGGACCTCCTACGAGCAGTACTTC
CSARDGSRTSYEQYF
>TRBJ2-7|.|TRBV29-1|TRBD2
TGCAGCGTTGAAGAATCAGCGGGAGGGCCGCGGTACGAGCAGTACTTC
CSVEESAGGPRYEQYF
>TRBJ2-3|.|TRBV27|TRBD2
TGTGCCAGCAGTCTTTATGCTCCTCTAGCGGGAGGGCCGTTGGGTACAGATACGCAGTATTTT
CASSLYAPLAGGPLGTDTQYF
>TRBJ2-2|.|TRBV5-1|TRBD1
TGCGCCAGCAGCCAGGGACAGCTGAACACCGGGGAGCTGTTTTTT
CASSQGQLNTGELFF
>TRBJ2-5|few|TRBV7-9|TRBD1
TGTGCCAGCAGTTCCTGGACAGGGCGGCAAGAGACCCAGTACTTC
CASSSWTGRQETQYF
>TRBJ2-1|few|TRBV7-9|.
TGTGCCAGCAGCTTATCAACCTCCCCCGGGATCTACAATGAGCAGTTCTTC
CASSLSTSPGIYNEQFF
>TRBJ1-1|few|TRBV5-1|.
TGCGCCAGCAGCTTGGGAGGGGTCAACGGAGCTTTCTTT
CASSLGGVNGAFF
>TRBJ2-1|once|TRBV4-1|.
TGCGCCAGCAGCCAAGATGGTGGGGGAAGCTCCTACAATGAGCAGTTCTTC
CASSQDGGGSSYNEQFF
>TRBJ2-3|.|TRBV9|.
TGTGCCAGCAGCGTAGAGGCCTCGGTAGGACGCACAGATACGCAGTATTTT
CASSVEASVGRTDTQYF
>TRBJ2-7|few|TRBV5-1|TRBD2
TGCGCCAGCAGCGGGGGCGGACTAGCGGGCTCCTACGAGCAGTACTTC
CASSGGGLAGSYEQYF
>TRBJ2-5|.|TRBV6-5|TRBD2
TGTGCCAGCAGTTCGAGCGGGAGGGCGCTTGGAGAGACCCAGTACTTC
CASSSSGRALGETQYF
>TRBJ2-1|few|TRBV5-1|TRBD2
TGCGCCAGCAGCCCCCGACTAGCGGGTACCTTCTCCTACAATGAGCAGTTCTTC
CASSPRLAGTFSYNEQFF
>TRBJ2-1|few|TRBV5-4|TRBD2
TGTGCCAGCAGCTTCGGGACTAGCGGGAGGGCCTTTGAGCAGTTCTTC
CASSFGTSGRAFEQFF
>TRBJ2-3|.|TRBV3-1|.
TGTGCCAGCAGCCCCCAAGGAGGCGGAAGCACAGATACGCAGTATTTT
CASSPQGGGSTDTQYF
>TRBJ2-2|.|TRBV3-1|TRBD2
TGTGCCAGCTCTCCCCGCGTGAGCGGGAGGAGGTCCGGGGAGCTGTTTTTT
CASSPRVSGRRSGELFF
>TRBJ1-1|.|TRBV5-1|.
TGCGCCAGCAGCTTGGAGGTTCCCCCGGGAGCTTTCTTT
CASSLEVPPGAFF
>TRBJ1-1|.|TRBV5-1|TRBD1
TGCGCCAGCAGCCTGGACAGGGCCCATATGAACACTGAAGCTTTCTTT
CASSLDRAHMNTEAFF
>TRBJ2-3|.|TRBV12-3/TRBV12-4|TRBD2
TGTGCCAGCAGAGTAGCGGGAGGGAGCACAGATACGCAGTATTTT
CASRVAGGSTDTQYF
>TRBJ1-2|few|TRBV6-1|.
TGTGCCAGCAGACCCTCCCAGGGGACCTACTATGGCTACACCTTC
CASRPSQGTYYGYTF
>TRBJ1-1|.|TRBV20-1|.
TGCAGTGCTAGAAAACAGGGTATAATGAACACTGAAGCTTTCTTT
CSARKQGIMNTEAFF
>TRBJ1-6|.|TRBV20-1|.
TGCAGTGCCGAGTGGGGGAGTTCACCCCTCCACTTT
CSAEWGSSPLHF
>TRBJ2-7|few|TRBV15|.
TGTGCCACCAGCAGAGATTGGAATCTAGCGCGTTACGAGCAGTACTTC
CATSRDWNLARYEQYF
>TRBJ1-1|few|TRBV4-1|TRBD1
TGCGCCAGCAGGGACAGGGCAAGGTACACTGAAGCTTTCTTT
CASRDRARYTEAFF
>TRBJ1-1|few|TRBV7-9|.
TGTGCCAGCAGCTTAACGGGAGAAGCTTTCTTT
CASSLTGEAFF
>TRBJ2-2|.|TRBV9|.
TGTGCCAGCAGGGACACTTCGAACACCGGGGAGCTGTTTTTT
CASRDTSNTGELFF
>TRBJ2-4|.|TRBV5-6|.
TGTGCCAGCAGCTTGTGGTTGGTAGGGATGTCGAACATTCAGTACTTC
CASSLWLVGMSNIQYF
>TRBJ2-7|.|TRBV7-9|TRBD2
TGTGCCAGCAGCACCCGGGAGGATAGCGCGTACGTCTACGAGCAGTACTTC
CASSTREDSAYVYEQYF
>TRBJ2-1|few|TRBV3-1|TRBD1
TGTGCCAGCAGCAACCGCGCCGGGACAGGGAGGTCCAATGAGCAGTTCTTC
CASSNRAGTGRSNEQFF
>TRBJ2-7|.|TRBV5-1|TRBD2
TGCGCCAGCAGCGCCGGACTAGCGGGAGAGGCCTATTACTTC
CASSAGLAGEAYYF
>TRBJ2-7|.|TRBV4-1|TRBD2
TGCGCCAGCAGCCAAGCGGGACTAGCGGGCCCCTACGAGCAGTACTTC
CASSQAGLAGPYEQYF
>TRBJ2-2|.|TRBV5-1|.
TGCGCCAGCAGTATCAATCCCTCGGGCGGGGAGCTGTTTTTT
CASSINPSGGELFF
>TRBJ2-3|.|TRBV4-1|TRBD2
TGCGCCAGCAGCCAAGATCCGACTAGCGGGAATCGCCCAGATACGCAGTATTTT
CASSQDPTSGNRPDTQYF
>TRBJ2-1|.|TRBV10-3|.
TGTGCCATCAGTGTGGGCGTAGCTGAGCAGTTCTTC
CAISVGVAEQFF
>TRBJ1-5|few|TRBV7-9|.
TGTGCCAGCAGCTTAGGGGTTCATCAGCCCCAGCATTTT
CASSLGVHQPQHF
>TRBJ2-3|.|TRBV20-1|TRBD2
TGCAGTGCTAGAGGGTATGCTAGCGGGAGTTTGGCAGATACGCAGTATTTT
CSARGYASGSLADTQYF
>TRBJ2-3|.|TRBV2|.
TGTGCCAGCAGTGAAAGCCCCGGGACCCTCACAGATACGCAGTATTTT
CASSESPGTLTDTQYF
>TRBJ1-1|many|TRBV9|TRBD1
TGTGCCAGCAGCGGGGGACAGACCATTGAAGCTTTCTTT
CASSGGQTIEAFF
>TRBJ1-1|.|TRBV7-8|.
TGTGCCAGCAGCTTCCCAGGGTACACTGAAGCTTTCTTT
CASSFPGYTEAFF
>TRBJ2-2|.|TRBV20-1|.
TGCAGTGCTAGACTGTTCTCTGCGACGGCCAACCTACTCCGGGTGACCGGGGAGCTGTTTTTT
CSARLFSATANLLRVTGELFF
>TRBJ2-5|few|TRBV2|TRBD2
TGTGCCAACTCGGGACTAGCGGGGCCCCAAGAGACCCAGTACTTC
CANSGLAGPQETQYF